Described below is a single T cell receptor beta chain sequence and its context. With V trimmed by 5 bases and J by 8 bases, 11 bases remained unmatched. This CDR3 has 15 residues. CDR1 and CDR2 (germline): MNHNS, SASEGT. The record originates from a study of cytomegalovirus exposure and HLA in healthy donors. Primers for the PCR totalled 60 Vbeta and 13 Jbeta. Sequencing used immunoSEQ multiplex PCR; TCRdb keeps in-frame clones, though not all of them. Among about 160,000 clones, approximately 80% were seen once, and the ten largest hold about 6%. Sequences were obtained from PBMCs. This clonotype was sampled from a man aged 45-65 years in good health and CMV-seropositive. The V gene is TRBV6-1, the J gene TRBJ2-2, with 7 bases identical to TRBD1. CDR3 nucleotides: TGTGCCAGCAGTACGGGACAGTACGAAAATGGGGAGCTGTTTTTT. Its translation is CASSTGQYENGELFF.